Here is one T cell receptor beta chain with its context. Other DNA sequences of this sample code for an identical CDR3. The sample is drawn from a study of blood T cell repertoires in COVID-19. Data came from immunoSEQ multiplex PCR; TCRdb stores just in-frame clones and leaves some out. Of a few hundred thousand clones listed, around nine tenths are singletons. Germline CDR1 is LGHNA and CDR2 is YSLEER. The CDR3 loop spans 14 amino acids. Trimming pared 0 bases from V and 1 base from J, leaving 6 bases between. Each participant's cohort was designated according to participant-reported clinical history.

This chain connects TRBV4-3 to TRBJ1-1; D unresolved. Sequencing was carried out using PBMCs or T cells enriched from blood (not recorded which). This TCR came from a woman in her thirties or forties who had recovered from COVID-19. This chain's CDR3 is CASSQDPRNTEAFF. The CDR3 nucleotides read TGCGCCAGCAGCCAAGATCCCCGGAACACTGAAGCTTTCTTT.